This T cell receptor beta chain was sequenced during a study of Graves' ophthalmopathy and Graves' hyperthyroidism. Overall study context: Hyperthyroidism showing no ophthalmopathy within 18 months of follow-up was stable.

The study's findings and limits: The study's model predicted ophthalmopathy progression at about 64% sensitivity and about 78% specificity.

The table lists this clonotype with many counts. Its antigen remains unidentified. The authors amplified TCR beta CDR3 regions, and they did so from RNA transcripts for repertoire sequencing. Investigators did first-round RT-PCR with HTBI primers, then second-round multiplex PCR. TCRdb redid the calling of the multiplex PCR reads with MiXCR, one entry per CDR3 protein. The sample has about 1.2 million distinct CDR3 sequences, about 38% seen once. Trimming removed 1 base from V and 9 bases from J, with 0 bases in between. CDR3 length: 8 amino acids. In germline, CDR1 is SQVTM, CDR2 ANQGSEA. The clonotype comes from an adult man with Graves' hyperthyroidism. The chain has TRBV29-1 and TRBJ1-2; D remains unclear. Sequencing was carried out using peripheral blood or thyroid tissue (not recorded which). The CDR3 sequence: CSVEGYTF. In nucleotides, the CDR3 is TGCAGCGTTGAAGGCTACACCTTC.